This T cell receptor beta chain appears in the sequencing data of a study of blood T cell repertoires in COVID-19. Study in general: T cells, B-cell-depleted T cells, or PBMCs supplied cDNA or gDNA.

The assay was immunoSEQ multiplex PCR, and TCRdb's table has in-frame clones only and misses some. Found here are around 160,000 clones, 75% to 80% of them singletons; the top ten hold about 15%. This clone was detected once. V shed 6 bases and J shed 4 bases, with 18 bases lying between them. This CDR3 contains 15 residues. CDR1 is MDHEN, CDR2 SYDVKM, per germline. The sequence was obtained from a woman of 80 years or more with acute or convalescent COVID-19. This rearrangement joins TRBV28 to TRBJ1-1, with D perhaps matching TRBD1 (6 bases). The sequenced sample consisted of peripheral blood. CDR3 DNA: TGTGCCAGCAGGCCCCCAACACCCAGGGGCACTGAAGCTTTCTTT. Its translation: CASRPPTPRGTEAFF.